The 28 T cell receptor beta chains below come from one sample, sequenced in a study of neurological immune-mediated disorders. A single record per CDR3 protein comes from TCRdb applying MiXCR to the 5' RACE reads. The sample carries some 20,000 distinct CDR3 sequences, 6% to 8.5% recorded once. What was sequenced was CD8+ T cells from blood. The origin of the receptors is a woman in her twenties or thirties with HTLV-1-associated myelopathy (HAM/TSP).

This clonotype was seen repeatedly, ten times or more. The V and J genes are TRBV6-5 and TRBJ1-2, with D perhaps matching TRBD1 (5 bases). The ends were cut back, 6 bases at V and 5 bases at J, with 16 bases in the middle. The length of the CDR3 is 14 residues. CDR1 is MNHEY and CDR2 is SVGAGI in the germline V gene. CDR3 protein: CASSPTEGDYGYTF. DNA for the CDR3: TGTGCCAGCAGCCCTACCGAAGGGGATTATGGCTACACCTTC.

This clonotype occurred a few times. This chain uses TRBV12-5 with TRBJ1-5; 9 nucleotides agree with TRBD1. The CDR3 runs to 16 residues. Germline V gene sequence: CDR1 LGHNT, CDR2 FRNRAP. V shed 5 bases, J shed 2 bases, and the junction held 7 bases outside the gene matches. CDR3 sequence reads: CASGPRTGARNQPQHF. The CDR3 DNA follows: TGTGCTAGTGGTCCACGGACAGGGGCTCGCAATCAGCCCCAGCATTTT.

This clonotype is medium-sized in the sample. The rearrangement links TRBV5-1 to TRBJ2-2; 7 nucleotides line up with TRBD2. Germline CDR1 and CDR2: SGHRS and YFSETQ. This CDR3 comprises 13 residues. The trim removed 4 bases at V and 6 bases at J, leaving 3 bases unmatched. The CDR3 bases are TGCGCCAGCAGCCAGACTAGCCCCGGGGAGCTGTTTTTT. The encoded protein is CASSQTSPGELFF.

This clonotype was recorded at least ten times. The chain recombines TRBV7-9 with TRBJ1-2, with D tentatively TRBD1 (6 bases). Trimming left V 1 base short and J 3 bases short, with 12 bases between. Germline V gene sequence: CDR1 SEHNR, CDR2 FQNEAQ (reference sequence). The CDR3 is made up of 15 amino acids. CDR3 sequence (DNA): TGTGCCAGCAGCTTAGTACAGGGTTTGGACTATGGCTACACCTTC. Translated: CASSLVQGLDYGYTF.

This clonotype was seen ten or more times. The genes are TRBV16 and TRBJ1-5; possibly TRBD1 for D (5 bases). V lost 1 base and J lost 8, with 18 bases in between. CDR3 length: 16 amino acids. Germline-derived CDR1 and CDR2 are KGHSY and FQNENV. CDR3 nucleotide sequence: TGTGCCAGCAGCCAATATTCGGGGCAGTCCGAAGAGCCCCAGCATTTT. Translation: CASSQYSGQSEEPQHF. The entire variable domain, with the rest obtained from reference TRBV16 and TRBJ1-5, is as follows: GEEVAQTPKHLVRGEGQKAKLYCAPIKGHSYVFWYQQVLKNEFKFLISFQNENVFDETGMPKERFSAKCLPNSPCSLEIQATKLEDSAVYFCASSQYSGQSEEPQHFGDGTRLSIL.

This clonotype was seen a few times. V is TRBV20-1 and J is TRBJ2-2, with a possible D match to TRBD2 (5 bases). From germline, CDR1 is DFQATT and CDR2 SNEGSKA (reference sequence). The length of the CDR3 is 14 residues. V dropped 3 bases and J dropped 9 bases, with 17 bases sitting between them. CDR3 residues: CSASPPGIPRELFF. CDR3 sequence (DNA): TGCAGTGCTAGCCCACCCGGGATTCCCAGGGAGCTGTTTTTT.

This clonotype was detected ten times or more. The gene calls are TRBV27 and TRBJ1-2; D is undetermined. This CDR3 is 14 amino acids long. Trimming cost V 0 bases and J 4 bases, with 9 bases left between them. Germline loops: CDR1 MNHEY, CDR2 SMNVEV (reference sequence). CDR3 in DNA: TGTGCCAGCAGTTTATCCTTTCCTTTCTATGGCTACACCTTC. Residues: CASSLSFPFYGYTF.

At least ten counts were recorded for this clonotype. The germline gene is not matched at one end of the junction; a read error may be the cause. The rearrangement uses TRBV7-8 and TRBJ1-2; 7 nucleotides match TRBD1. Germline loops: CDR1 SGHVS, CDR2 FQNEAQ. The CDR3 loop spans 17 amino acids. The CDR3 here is CASTLGTAAPLNYGYTF. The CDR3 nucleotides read TGTGCCAGCACCTTAGGGACAGCGGCCCCTCTAAACTATGGCTACACCTTC.

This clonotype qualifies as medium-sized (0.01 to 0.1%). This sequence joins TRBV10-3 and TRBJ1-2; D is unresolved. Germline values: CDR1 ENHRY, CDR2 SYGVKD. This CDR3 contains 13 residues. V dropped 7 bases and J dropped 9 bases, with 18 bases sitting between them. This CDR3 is CAIKPLRRRSYTF. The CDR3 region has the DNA TGTGCCATCAAACCCCTTCGGCGCCGAAGCTACACCTTC.

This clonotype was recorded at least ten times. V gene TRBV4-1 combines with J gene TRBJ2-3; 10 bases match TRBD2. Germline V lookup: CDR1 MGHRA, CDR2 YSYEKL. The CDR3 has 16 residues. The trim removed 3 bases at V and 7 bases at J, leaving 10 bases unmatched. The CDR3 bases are TGCGCCAGCAGCCAGCCCAGGCTAGCGGGGGTGAATACGCAGTATTTT. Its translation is CASSQPRLAGVNTQYF.

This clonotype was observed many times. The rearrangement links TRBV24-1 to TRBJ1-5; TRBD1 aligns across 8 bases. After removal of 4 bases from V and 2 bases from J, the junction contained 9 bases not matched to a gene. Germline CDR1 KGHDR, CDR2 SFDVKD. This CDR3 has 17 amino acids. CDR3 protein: CATSDREDRDGNQPQHF. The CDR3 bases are TGTGCCACCAGTGACCGAGAGGACAGGGACGGCAATCAGCCCCAGCATTTT.

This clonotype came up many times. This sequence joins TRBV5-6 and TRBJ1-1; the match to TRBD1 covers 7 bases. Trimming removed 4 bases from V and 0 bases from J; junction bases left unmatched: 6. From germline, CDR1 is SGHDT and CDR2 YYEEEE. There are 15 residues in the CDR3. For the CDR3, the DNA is TGTGCCAGCAGCCCGCTGGGACAGATGAACACTGAAGCTTTCTTT. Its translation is CASSPLGQMNTEAFF. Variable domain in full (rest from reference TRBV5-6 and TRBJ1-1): DAGVTQSPTHLIKTRGQQVTLRCSPKSGHDTVSWYQQALGQGPQFIFQYYEEEERQRGNFPDRFSGHQFPNYSSELNVNALLLGDSALYLCASSPLGQMNTEAFFGQGTRLTVV.

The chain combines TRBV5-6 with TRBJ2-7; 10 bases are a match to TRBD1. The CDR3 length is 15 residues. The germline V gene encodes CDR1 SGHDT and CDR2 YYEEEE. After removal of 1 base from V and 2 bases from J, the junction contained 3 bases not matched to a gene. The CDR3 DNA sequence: TGTGCCAGCAGCTTGTTTGACAGGGGGCCCTACGAGCAGTACTTC. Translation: CASSLFDRGPYEQYF.

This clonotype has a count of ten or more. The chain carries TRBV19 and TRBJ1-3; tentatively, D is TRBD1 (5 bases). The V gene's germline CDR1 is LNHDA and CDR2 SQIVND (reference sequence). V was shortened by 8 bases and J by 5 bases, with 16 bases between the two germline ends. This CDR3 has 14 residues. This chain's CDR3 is CASSGRAMRNTIYF. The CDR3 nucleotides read TGTGCCAGTTCGGGCAGGGCGATGAGAAACACCATATATTTT.

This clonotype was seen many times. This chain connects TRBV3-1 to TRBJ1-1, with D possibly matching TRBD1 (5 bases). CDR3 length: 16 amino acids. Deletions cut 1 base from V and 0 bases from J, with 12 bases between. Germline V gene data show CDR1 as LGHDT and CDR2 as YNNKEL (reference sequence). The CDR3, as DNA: TGTGCCAGCAGCCAAGTTTTGGGGACGGTGAACACTGAAGCTTTCTTT. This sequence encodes CASSQVLGTVNTEAFF.

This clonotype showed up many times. DNA of the CDR3: TGCAGCGTTGACGTAGGGGACGGCTATGGCTACACCTTC. Protein: CSVDVGDGYGYTF. The rearrangement links TRBV29-1 to TRBJ1-2; D may be TRBD1 (5 bases). Per germline, CDR1 SQVTM and CDR2 ANQGSEA. The V and J ends lost 3 bases and 4 bases respectively, with 12 bases between them. CDR3 length: 13 residues.

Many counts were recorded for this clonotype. CDR3 loop: CASSYGLAGVHNEQFF. For the CDR3, the DNA is TGTGCCAGCAGCTACGGACTAGCGGGGGTACACAATGAGCAGTTCTTC. This rearrangement joins TRBV5-6 to TRBJ2-1; 13 nucleotides align to TRBD2. CDR3 length: 16 amino acids. Germline V gives CDR1 SGHDT, CDR2 YYEEEE. V trimming: 3 bases; J trimming: 5 bases; junction bases outside the gene matches: 5.

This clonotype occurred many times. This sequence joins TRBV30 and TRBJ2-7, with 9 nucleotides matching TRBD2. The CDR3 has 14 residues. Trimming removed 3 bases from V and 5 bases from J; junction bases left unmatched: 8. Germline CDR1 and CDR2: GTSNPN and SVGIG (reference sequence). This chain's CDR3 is CAWSAGTSWDEQYF. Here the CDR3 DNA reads TGTGCCTGGAGCGCCGGGACTAGCTGGGACGAGCAGTACTTC.

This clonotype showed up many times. The CDR3 spells CASSSLISTDTQYF. In DNA, the CDR3 is TGTGCCAGCAGTTCCCTTATTAGCACAGATACGCAGTATTTT. The chain recombines TRBV27 with TRBJ2-3; D ambiguous. Germline assignment: CDR1 MNHEY and CDR2 SMNVEV (reference sequence). This CDR3 region has 14 residues. The V end was cut by 4 bases, the J end by 0 bases, with 8 bases between.

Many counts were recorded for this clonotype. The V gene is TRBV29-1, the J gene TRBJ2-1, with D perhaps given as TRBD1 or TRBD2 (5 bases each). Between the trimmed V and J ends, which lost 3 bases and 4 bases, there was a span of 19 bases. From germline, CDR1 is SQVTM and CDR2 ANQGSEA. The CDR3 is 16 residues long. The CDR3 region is CSVEGGWDAGYNEQFF. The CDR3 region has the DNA TGCAGCGTTGAGGGTGGTTGGGACGCCGGATACAATGAGCAGTTCTTC.

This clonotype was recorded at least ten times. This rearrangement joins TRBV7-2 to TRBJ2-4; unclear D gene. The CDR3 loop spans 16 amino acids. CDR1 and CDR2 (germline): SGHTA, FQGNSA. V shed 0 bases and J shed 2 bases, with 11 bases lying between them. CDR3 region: CASSLARSRPKNIQYF. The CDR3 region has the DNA TGTGCCAGCAGCTTAGCCAGGAGTAGGCCCAAAAACATTCAGTACTTC.

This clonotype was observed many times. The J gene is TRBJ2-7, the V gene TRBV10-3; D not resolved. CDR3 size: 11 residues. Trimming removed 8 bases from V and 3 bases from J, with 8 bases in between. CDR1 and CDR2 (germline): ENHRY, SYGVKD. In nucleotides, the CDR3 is TGTGCCATCGGGCTGGGCTACGAGCAGTACTTC. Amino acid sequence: CAIGLGYEQYF.

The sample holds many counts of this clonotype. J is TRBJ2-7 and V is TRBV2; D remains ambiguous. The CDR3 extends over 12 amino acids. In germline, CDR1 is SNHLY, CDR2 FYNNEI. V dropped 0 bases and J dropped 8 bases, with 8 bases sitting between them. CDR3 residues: CASSEAPNQQYF. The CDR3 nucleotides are TGTGCCAGCAGTGAAGCCCCTAACCAGCAGTACTTC.

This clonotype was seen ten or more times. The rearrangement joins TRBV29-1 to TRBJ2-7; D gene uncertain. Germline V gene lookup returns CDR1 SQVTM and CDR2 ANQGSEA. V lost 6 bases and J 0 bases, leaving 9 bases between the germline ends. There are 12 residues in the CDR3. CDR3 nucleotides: TGCAGCGTAACAACCAGCTCCTACGAGCAGTACTTC. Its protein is CSVTTSSYEQYF.

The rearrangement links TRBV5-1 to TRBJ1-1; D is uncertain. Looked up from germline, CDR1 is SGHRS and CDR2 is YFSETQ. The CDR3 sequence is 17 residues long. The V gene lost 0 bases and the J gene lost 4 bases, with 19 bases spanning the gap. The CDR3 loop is CASSLGKEGYVSTEAFF. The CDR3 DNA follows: TGCGCCAGCAGCTTGGGTAAAGAGGGCTATGTTAGCACTGAAGCTTTCTTT.

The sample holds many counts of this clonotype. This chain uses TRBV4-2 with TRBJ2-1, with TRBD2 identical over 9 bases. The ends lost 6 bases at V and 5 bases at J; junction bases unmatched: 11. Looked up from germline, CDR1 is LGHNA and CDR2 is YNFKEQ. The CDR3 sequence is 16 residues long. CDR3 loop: CASRPDGGGGDNEQFF. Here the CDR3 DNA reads TGTGCCAGCAGACCGGATGGGGGCGGGGGGGACAATGAGCAGTTCTTC.

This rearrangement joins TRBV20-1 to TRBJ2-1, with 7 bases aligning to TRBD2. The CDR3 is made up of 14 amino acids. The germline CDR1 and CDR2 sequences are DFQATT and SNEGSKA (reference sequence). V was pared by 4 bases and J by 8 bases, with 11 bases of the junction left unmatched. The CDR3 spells CSATAGGIGDEQFF. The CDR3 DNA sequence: TGCAGTGCTACGGCCGGGGGGATTGGCGATGAGCAGTTCTTC.

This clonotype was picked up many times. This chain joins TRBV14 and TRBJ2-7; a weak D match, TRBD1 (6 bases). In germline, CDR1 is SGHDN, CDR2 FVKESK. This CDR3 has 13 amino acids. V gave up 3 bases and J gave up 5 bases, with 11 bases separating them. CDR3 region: CASSHPGVNEQYF. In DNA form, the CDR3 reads TGTGCCAGCAGCCACCCAGGGGTCAACGAGCAGTACTTC. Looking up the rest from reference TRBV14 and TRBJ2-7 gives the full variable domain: EAGVTQFPSHSVIEKGQTVTLRCDPISGHDNLYWYRRVMGKEIKFLLHFVKESKQDESGMPNNRFLAERTGGTYSTLKVQPAELEDSGVYFCASSHPGVNEQYFGPGTRLTVT.